Below, one T cell receptor beta chain is given with its context. This specimen comes from a study of blood T cell repertoires in COVID-19. Here immunoSEQ multiplex PCR was the method, and the copy in TCRdb shows in-frame clones only, minus some. The table shows about 270,000 clones, with 70% to 90% occurring only once. Per the germline V gene, CDR1 is MNHEY and CDR2 is SVGAGI. This CDR3 comprises 13 residues. The germline V and J ends were trimmed by 2 bases and 5 bases, with 9 bases remaining between them. Participants were aged about 18 to 100 years from about two dozen US areas. The specimen was PBMCs or T cells enriched from blood (not recorded which). The source of this sequence is a woman aged 55 to 70 in a cohort exposed to, infected with or recovered from COVID-19 (not recorded which). J is TRBJ1-1 and V is TRBV6-5, with D perhaps matching TRBD1 (5 bases). DNA for the CDR3: TGTGCCAGCAGTTACGTCGGGGGGACTGAAGCTTTCTTT. It yields the protein CASSYVGGTEAFF.